The rows below give T cell receptor beta chains drawn from one sample of a study of primary melanoma T cells and metastatic recurrence. Some clones are missing from TCRdb's copy, which holds only in-frame ones; the method was immunoSEQ multiplex PCR. This listing includes 25 to 35 clones. Sequencing input: melanoma tumor tissue. The receptors shown here come from a human donor with melanoma. CDR3s include the opening cysteine and the closing phenylalanine or tryptophan. A D gene is named only where the DNA matches it firmly. The size entry is marked missing in some rows and otherwise reads once, few, many or a size class.

abundance	d_gene	v_gene	j_gene	CDR3aa	CDR3nt
.	.	TRBV11-3	TRBJ1-1	CASSYEGKNTEAFF	TGTGCCAGCAGCTATGAGGGAAAAAACACTGAAGCTTTCTTT
.	.	TRBV12-5	TRBJ2-7	CASGWSYEQYF	TGTGCTAGTGGTTGGTCCTACGAGCAGTACTTC
.	.	TRBV6-1	TRBJ2-1	CASSEEFLEQFF	TGTGCCAGCAGTGAAGAGTTCCTTGAGCAGTTCTTC
.	.	TRBV11-3	TRBJ1-2	CASSTTPGKTYGYTF	TGTGCCAGCAGTACGACCCCAGGAAAGACCTATGGCTACACCTTC
.	.	TRBV1	TRBJ1-2	CASSLQLPPPNYGYTF	TGCGCCAGCAGCCTTCAACTGCCTCCCCCTAACTATGGCTACACCTTC
.	.	TRBV6-8	TRBJ1-4	CASSDCPSLLVDNEKLFF	TGTGCCAGCAGTGACTGTCCAAGTCTCCTAGTCGACAATGAAAAACTGTTTTTT
.	.	TRBV6-8	TRBJ1-1	CAISVKDNTEAFF	TGTGCCATCAGTGTTAAGGATAACACTGAAGCTTTCTTT
.	.	TRBV6-8	TRBJ1-4	CANSYSGTQGAGRKKLFF	TGTGCCAACAGTTACTCCGGGACGCAGGGTGCGGGGAGGAAAAAACTGTTTTTT
.	.	TRBV19	TRBJ2-1	CASSDVSGATYNEQFF	TGTGCCAGTAGTGACGTTTCGGGGGCAACCTACAATGAGCAGTTCTTC
.	TRBD1	TRBV28	TRBJ2-2	CAYGQGNTGELFF	TGTGCCTACGGACAGGGGAACACCGGGGAGCTGTTTTTT
.	.	TRBV11-3	TRBJ2-5	CASSLKAGRWETQYF	TGTGCCAGCAGCTTAAAGGCCGGGCGGTGGGAGACCCAGTACTTC
.	TRBD1	TRBV11-3	TRBJ2-6	CASSLRTGSGANVLTF	TGTGCCAGCAGCTTAAGGACAGGGTCTGGGGCCAACGTCCTGACTTTC
.	TRBD2	TRBV14	TRBJ2-1	CASSQEVGRGDNEQFF	TGTGCCAGCAGCCAAGAGGTCGGGAGGGGGGACAATGAGCAGTTCTTC
.	TRBD2	TRBV6-8	TRBJ2-1	CASSYTSGGNEQFF	TGTGCCAGCAGTTACACTAGCGGAGGAAATGAGCAGTTCTTC
once	.	TRBV11-3	TRBJ1-1	CASSLGPKNTEAFF	TGTGCCAGCAGTTTGGGCCCGAAGAACACTGAAGCTTTCTTT